Shown below are 11 T cell receptor beta chains from a single sample sequenced in a study of T-cell reconstitution after alpha-beta-depleted transplantation in children. The authors prepared the TCRbeta library with unique molecular identifiers. TCRdb used MiXCR to reprocess the PCR reads, holding one entry per CDR3 protein. The table lists about 580,000 distinct CDR3 sequences, 25% to 30% of them singletons. The material sequenced was PBMCs, taken before TCRalphabeta/CD19-depleted stem cell transplant. All receptors come from a boy younger than two with Wiskott-Aldrich syndrome, due to receive a stem cell transplant.

The genes are TRBV5-1 and TRBJ2-1, with 8 bases fitting TRBD1. Germline CDR1 is SGHRS and CDR2 is YFSETQ. J was trimmed by 1 base and V by 3 bases; bases with no gene match: 9. The CDR3 extends over 17 amino acids. As DNA, the CDR3 is TGCGCCAGCAGCTCTCACGCTCAGGGGGCATCCTACAATGAGCAGTTCTTC. This encodes CASSSHAQGASYNEQFF.

The chain is built from TRBV24-1 and TRBJ2-1, with D possibly being TRBD2 (6 bases). The CDR3 has 15 residues. Trimming pared 5 bases from V and 1 base from J, leaving 11 bases between. Germline CDR1 is KGHDR and CDR2 is SFDVKD. CDR3 nucleotides: TGTGCCACCAGTGGGGGGACTCGTTCCTACAATGAGCAGTTCTTC. This sequence encodes CATSGGTRSYNEQFF.

The sample holds one count of this clonotype. This chain joins TRBV1 and TRBJ2-7; the table's D call of TRBD1 was not tested on the DNA. TRBV1 is given as a pseudogene. CDR3 size: 16 residues. This chain's CDR3 is CTSSQGRQGRLREQYF. DNA of the CDR3: TGCACCAGCAGCCAAGGTCGGCAGGGAAGGCTCCGAGAGCAGTACTTC.

The CDR3 region has the DNA TGTGCCACCAGCAGTTCTAGCGGAGAATCGTACCAAGAGACCCAGTACTTC. It specifies CATSSSSGESYQETQYF. This sequence joins TRBV15 and TRBJ2-5; TRBD2 agrees at 7 bases. The germline V gene has CDR1 LNHNV and CDR2 YYDKDF (reference sequence). Trimming at V came to 3 bases and at J to 0 bases, leaving 10 bases not matched to a gene. The CDR3 is made up of 17 amino acids.

This clonotype was seen only a few times. The chain is built from TRBV27 and TRBJ2-2; 7 bases line up with TRBD2. The CDR3 is 15 residues long. V lost 3 bases to trimming and J lost 5 bases; unmatched junction nucleotides: 6. CDR1 MNHEY and CDR2 SMNVEV come from the germline V gene (reference sequence). CDR3 region: CASSLLAGATGELFF. The CDR3 DNA follows: TGTGCCAGCAGTTTGTTGGCGGGAGCTACCGGGGAGCTGTTTTTT.

This clonotype was detected only a few times. The genes are TRBV7-9 and TRBJ2-3; TRBD1 matches 8 bases. J was trimmed by 4 bases and V by 4 bases; bases with no gene match: 4. Germline V lookup: CDR1 SEHNR, CDR2 FQNEAQ (reference sequence). The CDR3 is made up of 14 amino acids. The CDR3 DNA reads TGTGCCAGCAGCTACGGACAGGGAGCAGATACGCAGTATTTT. Its protein is CASSYGQGADTQYF.

The chain has TRBV20-1 and TRBJ2-5, with D tentatively TRBD2 (6 bases). The V and J ends lost 6 bases and 3 bases respectively, with 17 bases between them. The CDR3 is made up of 14 amino acids. Germline V gene data show CDR1 as DFQATT and CDR2 as SNEGSKA (reference sequence). Written as DNA, the CDR3 is TGCAGTGCGGAGAAGGTTGGCGGGAAAGAGACCCAGTACTTC. It encodes CSAEKVGGKETQYF.

This rearrangement joins TRBV6-5 to TRBJ2-7, with 11 nucleotides matching TRBD1. CDR3 length equals 19 residues. Germline V gene lookup returns CDR1 MNHEY and CDR2 SVGAGI. The V gene end was trimmed by 0 bases and the J gene end by 4 bases; junction bases not matched to a gene: 14. Here the CDR3 DNA reads TGTGCCAGCAGTTACTCGAGTAGTGGGATCGGGACAGGGGGTTACGAGCAGTACTTC. Translating gives CASSYSSSGIGTGGYEQYF.

The chain couples TRBV5-1 to TRBJ2-5; the match to TRBD2 covers 8 bases. The CDR3 is 21 residues long. CDR1 is SGHRS and CDR2 is YFSETQ in the germline V gene. With V trimmed by 1 base and J by 2 bases, 22 bases remained unmatched. The CDR3 sequence is CASSLPSVREGLRETQETQYF. CDR3 sequence (DNA): TGCGCCAGCAGCTTGCCGTCGGTTCGGGAGGGCCTGAGGGAGACACAAGAGACCCAGTACTTC.

This clonotype appeared a few times. The chain uses TRBV20-1 and TRBJ2-3, with D possibly being TRBD1 or TRBD2 (5 bases each). The germline V gene encodes CDR1 DFQATT and CDR2 SNEGSKA (reference sequence). Trimming cost V 8 bases and J 1 base, with 16 bases left between them. This CDR3 is built from 14 residues. The DNA for the CDR3 is TGCAGTCTACAGGCTGGAGGTGGCACAGATACGCAGTATTTT. Residues: CSLQAGGGTDTQYF.

Here the CDR3 DNA reads TGCAGTGCGTGGGGCCCCACCGGGACTAGAGACAATGAGCAGTTCTTC. Residues: CSAWGPTGTRDNEQFF. V is TRBV20-1 and J is TRBJ2-1, with 8 bases fitting TRBD2. The trim removed 6 bases at V and 5 bases at J, leaving 15 bases unmatched. The CDR3 extends over 16 amino acids. Per germline, CDR1 DFQATT and CDR2 SNEGSKA (reference sequence).